Reported below is one T cell receptor beta chain. Some clones are missing from TCRdb's copy, which holds only in-frame ones; the method was immunoSEQ multiplex PCR. Here the sample spans some 230,000 clones, 80% to 85% being singletons. Germline CDR1 SEHNR, CDR2 FQNEAQ (reference sequence). This CDR3 is 15 amino acids long. The junction had 12 bases not matched to a gene; V was cut back by 4 bases and J by 9 bases. The sample belongs to a study of blood T cell repertoires in COVID-19. Overall study: T cells, B-cell-depleted T cells, or PBMCs supplied cDNA or gDNA.

Sequenced input: peripheral blood. The chain combines TRBV7-9 with TRBJ2-1, with TRBD2 matching 7 bases. The source is an older woman who had recovered from COVID-19. The DNA of the CDR3 is TGTGCCAGCAGCTACCAGCGGGGCAACCCTAGTGAGCAGTTCTTC. Amino acid sequence: CASSYQRGNPSEQFF.